The 25 T cell receptor beta chains below all came from one sample that was sequenced in a study of response to subunit inactivated influenza vaccine. TCRdb recomputed calls from the RT-PCR reads with MiXCR, one row per CDR3 protein. The sample contains fewer than 600,000 distinct CDR3 sequences, approximately 7.3% of which appear only once. The source material was PBMCs from blood, sampled less than 30 months after vaccination. The receptors derive from a man aged 45 to 70 who received an inactivated influenza vaccine.

This chain connects TRBV4-1 to TRBJ1-5, with a weak D call TRBD1 (6 bases). Germline V gives CDR1 MGHRA, CDR2 YSYEKL. The CDR3 extends over 17 amino acids. V shed 0 bases and J shed 4 bases, with 16 bases lying between them. CDR3 bases: TGCGCCAGCAGCCAAGATCCTTCCCGGGACACAAATCAGCCCCAGCATTTT. This encodes CASSQDPSRDTNQPQHF.

This chain uses TRBV27 with TRBJ2-1; 9 bases map to TRBD2. The V gene end was trimmed by 8 bases and the J gene end by 7 bases; junction bases not matched to a gene: 18. Germline assignment: CDR1 MNHEY and CDR2 SMNVEV (reference sequence). CDR3 length equals 17 residues. CDR3 in DNA: TGTGCCAGCCGTACTGCATTAGCGGGAGTAAACAGAAATGAGCAGTTCTTC. It specifies CASRTALAGVNRNEQFF.

There are many counts of this clonotype. The chain couples TRBV28 to TRBJ2-3; 10 nucleotides line up with TRBD2. The CDR3 has 16 residues. The ends lost 7 bases at V and 3 bases at J; junction bases unmatched: 10. The germline V gene has CDR1 MDHEN and CDR2 SYDVKM. The CDR3 DNA reads as TGTGCCAGCAAAAATTTAGCGGGAGGTGGGACAGATACGCAGTATTTT. Translation gives CASKNLAGGGTDTQYF. The entire variable domain, with the rest obtained from reference TRBV28 and TRBJ2-3, is as follows: DVKVTQSSRYLVKRTGEKVFLECVQDMDHENMFWYRQDPGLGLRLIYFSYDVKMKEKGDIPEGYSVSREKKERFSLILESASTNQTSMYLCASKNLAGGGTDTQYFGPGTRLTVL.

The chain recombines TRBV7-9 with TRBJ2-7, with D maybe TRBD1 (6 bases). Germline loops: CDR1 SEHNR, CDR2 FQNEAQ (reference sequence). V lost 5 bases, J lost 7 bases, and 21 bases lay in between. The CDR3 is 15 amino acids. CDR3 DNA sequence: TGTGCCAGCAGCCTCCCGGGACAACGTCTATCAGAGCAGTACTTC. Protein: CASSLPGQRLSEQYF.

This chain uses TRBV12-3 or TRBV12-4 with TRBJ1-6; possibly TRBD1 for D (5 bases). V was trimmed by 3 bases and J by 7 bases, leaving 13 bases between them. CDR3 size: 15 residues. As DNA, the CDR3 is TGTGCCAGCAGTTTTCGGCAGGGCCTAAATTCACCCCTCCACTTT. Translated: CASSFRQGLNSPLHF.

The CDR3 here is CASSPRSFEGLGGPLHF. The CDR3 DNA follows: TGTGCCAGCAGCCCCCGCTCGTTCGAAGGACTCGGAGGACCCCTCCACTTT. The V call is TRBV7-9, the J call TRBJ1-6; D not certain. The CDR3 is 17 residues long. V lost 5 bases and J 12 bases, leaving 26 bases between the germline ends. Germline V gene sequence: CDR1 SEHNR, CDR2 FQNEAQ (reference sequence).

The rearrangement links TRBV20-1 to TRBJ2-5, with D unclear. Germline loops: CDR1 DFQATT, CDR2 SNEGSKA (reference sequence). The length of the CDR3 is 13 residues. The V end was cut by 0 bases, the J end by 7 bases, with 12 bases between. The CDR3 coding sequence is TGCAGTGCTAGAGATTACAGAGAAGGGACCCAGTACTTC. It is translated as CSARDYREGTQYF.

This clonotype has just a few counts. V is TRBV12-3 or TRBV12-4 and J is TRBJ2-3; 9 bases are a match to TRBD2. The CDR3 runs to 20 residues. The J segment lost 2 bases and the V segment lost 3 bases, leaving 18 bases of the junction unmatched. The CDR3 DNA is TGTGCCAGCAGTTTGGGTCGGCGGGAGGGCCCTATTGAGAACACAGATACGCAGTATTTT. Protein sequence: CASSLGRREGPIENTDTQYF.

This clonotype showed up many times. This chain uses TRBV5-1 with TRBJ1-1; the match to TRBD1 covers 12 bases. CDR1 is SGHRS, CDR2 YFSETQ, per germline. The V gene end was trimmed by 4 bases and the J gene end by 10 bases; junction bases not matched to a gene: 5. This CDR3 region has 13 residues. In DNA, the CDR3 is TGCGCCAGCAGCGGAGGGACAGGGGGCTCAGCTTTCTTT. Translated: CASSGGTGGSAFF. Looking up the rest from reference TRBV5-1 and TRBJ1-1 gives the full variable domain: KAGVTQTPRYLIKTRGQQVTLSCSPISGHRSVSWYQQTPGQGLQFLFEYFSETQRNKGNFPGRFSGRQFSNSRSEMNVSTLELGDSALYLCASSGGTGGSAFFGQGTRLTVV.

In this sample, this clonotype turned up many times. V gene TRBV7-2 combines with J gene TRBJ2-5, with TRBD1 as a possible D gene (6 bases). Trimming took 1 base from V and 5 from J, leaving 17 bases between them. The CDR3 extends over 16 amino acids. The germline CDR1 and CDR2 sequences are SGHTA and FQGNSA. In DNA, the CDR3 is TGTGCCAGCAGCTTAGTCGGACAGCTTTCTTGGGAGACCCAGTACTTC. Translated: CASSLVGQLSWETQYF.

This clonotype has a count of ten or more. The chain carries TRBV3-1 and TRBJ1-1; perhaps TRBD1 as D (5 bases). This CDR3 has 14 amino acids. The V and J ends lost 3 bases and 2 bases respectively, with 10 bases between them. CDR1 and CDR2 (germline): LGHDT, YNNKEL (reference sequence). Here the CDR3 reads CASSQPGLNTEAFF. The CDR3 nucleotides are TGTGCCAGCAGCCAGCCGGGGCTTAACACTGAAGCTTTCTTT.

The chain couples TRBV7-9 to TRBJ1-1, with D unclear. CDR3 size: 11 residues. The germline V gene encodes CDR1 SEHNR and CDR2 FQNEAQ (reference sequence). Trimming removed 8 bases from V and 4 bases from J, with 8 bases in between. The DNA for the CDR3 is TGTGCCAGCGATATAGGCACTGAAGCTTTCTTT. As protein: CASDIGTEAFF.

The V gene is TRBV5-4, the J gene TRBJ2-5; 7 nucleotides agree with TRBD2. Germline V gene lookup returns CDR1 SGHNT and CDR2 YYREEE (reference sequence). CDR3 length: 16 amino acids. V lost 4 bases and J lost 2; bases outside the gene matches: 11. The CDR3 loop is CASSTGRGRGQETQYF. The CDR3 DNA follows: TGTGCCAGCAGCACGGGTCGCGGGAGAGGGCAAGAGACCCAGTACTTC.

V usage is TRBV20-1 and J usage is TRBJ2-1; no clear D gene. The V and J ends lost 5 bases and 0 bases respectively, with 11 bases between them. Germline V CDR1 and CDR2: DFQATT, SNEGSKA (reference sequence). The CDR3 is 14 amino acids. The CDR3 reads CSAGGVASYNEQFF. CDR3 sequence (DNA): TGCAGTGCTGGCGGAGTAGCCTCCTACAATGAGCAGTTCTTC.

This clonotype came up many times. The rearrangement uses TRBV4-3 and TRBJ1-1, with 7 bases that match TRBD1. This CDR3 spans 17 amino acids. The germline gives CDR1 LGHNA, CDR2 YSLEER. V lost 2 bases, J lost 1 base, and 10 bases stayed unmatched. CDR3 sequence reads: CASSQYSGRGANTEAFF. In DNA, the CDR3 is TGCGCCAGCAGCCAATATTCAGGCAGGGGGGCGAACACTGAAGCTTTCTTT.

Many counts were recorded for this clonotype. The chain carries TRBV5-1 and TRBJ2-7; either TRBD1 or TRBD2 may fit D (6 bases each). The germline V gene has CDR1 SGHRS and CDR2 YFSETQ. Trimming removed 2 bases at V and 7 bases at J, with 10 bases between. The CDR3 spans 12 residues. The DNA of the CDR3 is TGCGCCAGCAGCTTTCAGGGGAGGGAGCAGTACTTC. Amino acid sequence: CASSFQGREQYF.

CDR3: CASSEGTGNYEQYF. In DNA, the CDR3 is TGTGCCAGCAGTGAAGGGACAGGGAACTACGAGCAGTACTTC. The gene calls are TRBV2 and TRBJ2-7; 8 bases align to TRBD1. V gave up 1 base and J gave up 3 bases; unmatched junction bases: 2. This CDR3 spans 14 amino acids. Germline assignment: CDR1 SNHLY and CDR2 FYNNEI.

The gene calls are TRBV10-3 and TRBJ2-3; 11 positions agree with TRBD2. The CDR3 extends over 14 amino acids. The germline V gene has CDR1 ENHRY and CDR2 SYGVKD. Trimming took 10 bases from V and 4 from J; bases not matched to a gene: 7. CDR3 sequence: CATLAGGRPDTQYF. The CDR3 region has the DNA TGTGCCACATTAGCGGGGGGGAGGCCAGATACGCAGTATTTT.

This clonotype has only a few counts. The DNA of the CDR3 is TGTGCCACCAGCACGACGGTGCCGCCCCAGTACTTC. Translated, it gives CATSTTVPPQYF. This rearrangement joins TRBV15 to TRBJ2-5; D ambiguous. The V end was cut by 4 bases, the J end by 9 bases, with 12 bases between. The CDR3 totals 12 residues. From germline, CDR1 is LNHNV and CDR2 YYDKDF (reference sequence).

At least ten counts were recorded for this clonotype. The chain uses TRBV7-6 and TRBJ1-4; the D gene is possibly TRBD1 (5 bases). There are 16 residues in the CDR3. Germline V gene sequence: CDR1 SGHVS, CDR2 FNYEAQ. The V end lost 1 base, the J end lost 3 bases, and 12 bases lay between the germline ends. The CDR3 region has the DNA TGTGCCAGCAGCTTAGTGAAGGGGCAGCCTAATGAAAAACTGTTTTTT. It encodes CASSLVKGQPNEKLFF.

This clonotype appeared a few times. The chain joins TRBV12-3 or TRBV12-4 to TRBJ2-1; no definite D call. The CDR3 has 13 residues. Trimming took 6 bases from V and 4 from J, leaving 10 bases between them. DNA of the CDR3: TGTGCCAGCAGCCCCAAGTGGTACAATGAGCAGTTCTTC. This sequence encodes CASSPKWYNEQFF.

The sample holds a few counts of this clonotype. V and J are TRBV6-2 or TRBV6-3 and TRBJ2-1, with TRBD2 identical over 8 bases. Germline V gene lookup returns CDR1 MNHEY and CDR2 SVGEGT. The CDR3 is made up of 17 amino acids. Trimming took 5 bases from V and 6 from J; bases not matched to a gene: 15. The CDR3 loop reads CASSNTRTSPHGNEQFF. In DNA form, the CDR3 reads TGTGCCAGCAGTAATACCCGGACTAGCCCCCACGGCAATGAGCAGTTCTTC.

This clonotype was counted a few times. This rearrangement joins TRBV15 to TRBJ2-3; unclear D gene. With 1 base removed from V and 14 bases from J, the gap between germline ends came to 10 bases. Germline values: CDR1 LNHNV, CDR2 YYDKDF (reference sequence). The CDR3 covers 11 residues. As DNA, the CDR3 is TGTGCCACCAGCAGAGGCCCACTACGGTATTTT. Encoded protein: CATSRGPLRYF. Full variable domain (missing parts from reference TRBV15 and TRBJ2-3): DAMVIQNPRYQVTQFGKPVTLSCSQTLNHNVMYWYQQKSSQAPKLLFHYYDKDFNNEADTPDNFQSRRPNTSFCFLDIRSPGLGDTAMYLCATSRGPLRYFGPGTRLTVL.

This clonotype was seen a handful of times. The chain links TRBV11-3 to TRBJ2-1; no clear D gene. CDR1 is SGHNT and CDR2 is YENEEA in the germline V gene. The CDR3 is 13 residues long. Trimming cost V 5 bases and J 6 bases, with 11 bases left between them. CDR3 DNA: TGTGCCAGCAGCGCTACCTGGCCCAATGAGCAGTTCTTC. The encoded protein is CASSATWPNEQFF.

This rearrangement joins TRBV20-1 to TRBJ2-1; D gene ambiguous. Germline lookup yields CDR1 DFQATT and CDR2 SNEGSKA (reference sequence). The V end lost 1 base, the J end lost 0 bases, and 13 bases lay between the germline ends. The CDR3 sequence is 16 residues long. CDR3 DNA: TGCAGTGCTAGAGCTGGACCCGGTCGCTCCTACAATGAGCAGTTCTTC. Amino acids: CSARAGPGRSYNEQFF.